These T cell receptor beta chains were read from a single sample in a study of T cell responses to AZD1222 COVID-19 vaccine. TCRdb's table, derived via immunoSEQ multiplex PCR, lists solely in-frame clones and lacks some. The profile shows 150,000 to 200,000 clones, approximately 94% of them singletons. The sample in question was peripheral blood, obtained 28 days after the second AZD1222 dose. Receptor source: an adult who received the AZD1222 COVID-19 vaccine. CDR3s include the opening cysteine and the closing phenylalanine or tryptophan. A D gene is named only where the DNA matches it firmly. The listing skips clone size in some rows; elsewhere it reads once, few, many or a size class.

CDR3: CASSFGLAGGFNEQFF; DNA: TGTGCCAGCAGCTTTGGCCTAGCGGGAGGGTTCAATGAGCAGTTCTTC; D: TRBD2; J: TRBJ2-1; size: .; V: TRBV7-9
CDR3: CASSSGTYSNQPQHF; DNA: TGTGCCAGCAGTTCCGGGACATATAGCAATCAGCCCCAGCATTTT; D: .; J: TRBJ1-5; size: .; V: TRBV6-6
CDR3: CASSVAKGANSNQPQHF; DNA: TGTGCCAGCAGCGTAGCAAAGGGAGCCAATAGCAATCAGCCCCAGCATTTT; D: .; J: TRBJ1-5; size: .; V: TRBV9
CDR3: CASSSGSTGEQYF; DNA: TGTGCCAGCAGCTCAGGTTCAACGGGGGAGCAGTACTTC; D: .; J: TRBJ2-7; size: .; V: TRBV7-3
CDR3: CASSPKGTGDYGYTF; DNA: TGTGCCAGCAGCCCGAAAGGAACAGGGGACTATGGCTACACCTTC; D: TRBD1; J: TRBJ1-2; size: .; V: TRBV4-2
CDR3: CASTPSGLDTQYF; DNA: TGTGCCAGTACTCCCTCAGGGTTGGATACGCAGTATTTT; D: .; J: TRBJ2-3; size: .; V: TRBV19
CDR3: CATSRVRESRAFF; DNA: TGTGCCACCAGCAGAGTACGGGAATCGAGAGCTTTCTTT; D: .; J: TRBJ1-1; size: .; V: TRBV15
CDR3: CASSSPSGSGSYNEQFF; DNA: TGTGCCAGCAGCTCCCCTAGCGGGAGCGGCTCCTACAATGAGCAGTTCTTC; D: TRBD2; J: TRBJ2-1; size: .; V: TRBV13
CDR3: CASGTGPANYGYTF; DNA: TGTGCCAGTGGTACAGGGCCTGCTAACTATGGCTACACCTTC; D: .; J: TRBJ1-2; size: .; V: TRBV19
CDR3: CASSGTGGAFMSEAFF; DNA: TGTGCCAGCAGTGGGACAGGGGGCGCTTTTATGTCTGAAGCTTTCTTT; D: TRBD1; J: TRBJ1-1; size: .; V: TRBV27
CDR3: CSEPELFF; DNA: TGCAGCGAACCGGAGCTGTTTTTT; D: .; J: TRBJ2-2; size: .; V: TRBV29-1
CDR3: CASSYPQEAGLENEQFF; DNA: TGTGCCAGCAGCTACCCACAGGAGGCGGGTTTGGAGAATGAGCAGTTCTTC; D: .; J: TRBJ2-1; size: once; V: TRBV7-9
CDR3: CASSLGAEPSF; DNA: TGTGCCAGCAGTTTAGGGGCAGAGCCGAGCTTC; D: .; J: TRBJ2-7; size: .; V: TRBV12-3/TRBV12-4
CDR3: CASSWSPNEKLFF; DNA: TGTGCCAGCAGTTGGTCCCCTAATGAAAAACTGTTTTTT; D: .; J: TRBJ1-4; size: .; V: TRBV27
CDR3: CAISDQRESPKGQDEQFF; DNA: TGTGCCATCAGTGACCAGCGGGAGTCGCCAAAGGGGCAGGATGAGCAGTTCTTC; D: TRBD2; J: TRBJ2-1; size: .; V: TRBV10-3
CDR3: CASSLGQGDFGGDAFF; DNA: TGTGCCAGCAGCTTGGGACAGGGGGATTTTGGAGGTGACGCTTTCTTT; D: TRBD1; J: TRBJ1-1; size: .; V: TRBV7-9
CDR3: CAWSVYRNSPLHF; DNA: TGTGCCTGGAGTGTTTACAGGAATTCACCCCTCCACTTT; D: .; J: TRBJ1-6; size: .; V: TRBV30
CDR3: CASSYSKRSWVYQPQHF; DNA: TGTGCCAGCAGTTACTCGAAAAGGTCATGGGTCTATCAGCCCCAGCATTTT; D: .; J: TRBJ1-5; size: .; V: TRBV6-2/TRBV6-3
CDR3: CASSIDFGLDEQYF; DNA: TGTGCCAGTAGTATAGATTTTGGACTCGACGAGCAGTACTTC; D: .; J: TRBJ2-7; size: .; V: TRBV19
CDR3: CASSLAGSYNSPLHF; DNA: TGTGCCAGCAGCTTAGCTGGGAGCTATAATTCACCCCTCCACTTT; D: .; J: TRBJ1-6; size: .; V: TRBV7-6
CDR3: CASSRYSVFSYQETQYF; DNA: TGTGCCAGTAGTAGATACAGCGTTTTCTCGTACCAAGAGACCCAGTACTTC; D: .; J: TRBJ2-5; size: .; V: TRBV19
CDR3: CASSLEGRQGGDGYTF; DNA: TGTGCCAGCAGCTTAGAAGGGCGACAGGGTGGTGATGGCTACACCTTC; D: TRBD1; J: TRBJ1-2; size: once; V: TRBV11-2
CDR3: CASTLSWTATEAFF; DNA: TGTGCCAGCACCCTTAGTTGGACAGCCACTGAAGCTTTCTTT; D: .; J: TRBJ1-1; size: .; V: TRBV6-5
CDR3: CASSPGGQPQHF; DNA: TGTGCCAGCAGCCCGGGGGGGCAGCCCCAGCATTTT; D: .; J: TRBJ1-5; size: .; V: TRBV7-9
CDR3: CASSQDGRAIADTQYF; DNA: TGTGCCAGCAGCCAAGATGGGAGGGCCATTGCAGATACGCAGTATTTT; D: TRBD2; J: TRBJ2-3; size: .; V: TRBV14
CDR3: CASSLRGADNEQFF; DNA: TGTGCCAGCAGCTTACGGGGGGCGGACAATGAGCAGTTCTTC; D: .; J: TRBJ2-1; size: once; V: TRBV7-2
CDR3: CASSYSGLNTDTQYF; DNA: TGTGCCAGCAGTTACTCGGGATTAAACACAGATACGCAGTATTTT; D: .; J: TRBJ2-3; size: .; V: TRBV6-6
CDR3: CASSQRPRQGTNTEAFF; DNA: TGTGCCAGCAGCCAAAGACCAAGACAGGGGACAAACACTGAAGCTTTCTTT; D: TRBD1; J: TRBJ1-1; size: .; V: TRBV7-2
CDR3: CASSEIPKAGDKDTQYF; DNA: TGTGCCAGCAGTGAAATCCCAAAAGCGGGAGATAAAGATACGCAGTATTTT; D: TRBD2; J: TRBJ2-3; size: .; V: TRBV2
CDR3: CASSYPREDSYEQYF; DNA: TGTGCCAGCAGTTACCCCCGAGAGGACTCCTACGAGCAGTACTTC; D: .; J: TRBJ2-7; size: .; V: TRBV6-2/TRBV6-3
CDR3: CASSIDRGDGYTF; DNA: TGTGCCAGTAGTATAGATCGGGGGGATGGCTACACCTTC; D: .; J: TRBJ1-2; size: once; V: TRBV19
CDR3: CASSGKTGVSYEQYF; DNA: TGCGCCAGCAGCGGCAAGACAGGGGTCTCCTACGAGCAGTACTTC; D: TRBD1; J: TRBJ2-7; size: .; V: TRBV5-1
CDR3: CAWDRNQNTEAFF; DNA: TGTGCCTGGGACCGGAACCAGAACACTGAAGCTTTCTTT; D: .; J: TRBJ1-1; size: .; V: TRBV30
CDR3: CATSRDRTSGNEQFF; DNA: TGTGCCACCAGCAGAGATAGGACTAGCGGAAATGAGCAGTTCTTC; D: TRBD2; J: TRBJ2-1; size: .; V: TRBV15
CDR3: CASSLRTGLGTEAFF; DNA: TGTGCCAGCAGTTTGAGGACAGGGCTAGGCACTGAAGCTTTCTTT; D: TRBD1; J: TRBJ1-1; size: .; V: TRBV27
CDR3: CASSYNGNTGELFF; DNA: TGTGCCAGCAGTTACAACGGGAACACCGGGGAGCTGTTTTTT; D: .; J: TRBJ2-2; size: .; V: TRBV6-6
CDR3: CASSWNGQGDIQYF; DNA: TGTGCCAGCAGCTGGAACGGACAGGGAGACATTCAGTACTTC; D: TRBD1; J: TRBJ2-4; size: .; V: TRBV7-9
CDR3: CASSLRSGQPQHF; DNA: TGTGCCAGCAGCTTGAGGAGCGGTCAGCCCCAGCATTTT; D: .; J: TRBJ1-5; size: .; V: TRBV7-6
CDR3: CASSHPTGYGYTF; DNA: TGTGCCAGCAGCCACCCGACAGGGTATGGCTACACCTTC; D: TRBD1; J: TRBJ1-2; size: .; V: TRBV7-9
CDR3: CASSTLKASGGGNEQFF; DNA: TGTGCCAGTAGTACCCTGAAGGCTAGCGGAGGGGGTAATGAGCAGTTCTTC; D: .; J: TRBJ2-1; size: .; V: TRBV19
CDR3: CASSQETANYGYTF; DNA: TGTGCCAGCAGCCAAGAGACAGCTAACTATGGCTACACCTTC; D: .; J: TRBJ1-2; size: once; V: TRBV3-1/TRBV3-2
CDR3: CASSSGLAGKIAYEQYF; DNA: TGTGCCAGCAGTTCGGGACTAGCGGGAAAGATCGCCTACGAGCAGTACTTC; D: TRBD2; J: TRBJ2-7; size: .; V: TRBV5-4
CDR3: CASSLRDGTYEQYF; DNA: TGTGCCAGCAGTTTACGGGACGGAACCTACGAGCAGTACTTC; D: .; J: TRBJ2-7; size: few; V: TRBV27
CDR3: CASSLVSPNTEAFF; DNA: TGTGCCAGCAGCTTGGTATCACCCAACACTGAAGCTTTCTTT; D: .; J: TRBJ1-1; size: .; V: TRBV7-8
CDR3: CASSPPPTGMDTEAFF; DNA: TGTGCCAGCAGCCCACCCCCGACAGGGATGGACACTGAAGCTTTCTTT; D: TRBD1; J: TRBJ1-1; size: .; V: TRBV28
CDR3: CAWSGESEQYF; DNA: TGTGCCTGGAGTGGGGAATCCGAGCAGTACTTC; D: .; J: TRBJ2-7; size: .; V: TRBV30
CDR3: CASTYATGTGNTEAFF; DNA: TGTGCCAGCACTTACGCCACCGGGACAGGGAACACTGAAGCTTTCTTT; D: TRBD1; J: TRBJ1-1; size: .; V: TRBV6-2/TRBV6-3
CDR3: CASSYSNPNTEAFF; DNA: TGTGCCAGCAGTTACTCGAATCCGAACACTGAAGCTTTCTTT; D: .; J: TRBJ1-1; size: .; V: TRBV6-6
CDR3: CASSFTGGSYEQYF; DNA: TGTGCCAGCAGTTTTACAGGCGGCTCCTACGAGCAGTACTTC; D: .; J: TRBJ2-7; size: once; V: TRBV28
CDR3: CASSDPAAPLRGKRDTGELFF; DNA: TGTGCCAGCAGTGACCCGGCCGCCCCGCTGAGGGGTAAAAGGGACACCGGGGAGCTGTTTTTT; D: .; J: TRBJ2-2; size: .; V: TRBV2
CDR3: CASASYRGGGNTIYF; DNA: TGTGCCTCTGCGTCCTACAGGGGTGGTGGAAACACCATATATTTT; D: TRBD1; J: TRBJ1-3; size: .; V: TRBV30
CDR3: CAWQGFEEAFF; DNA: TGTGCCTGGCAGGGGTTTGAGGAAGCTTTCTTT; D: .; J: TRBJ1-1; size: once; V: TRBV30
CDR3: CASSPRVPGLSPTGDTQYF; DNA: TGTGCCAGCTCACCACGGGTCCCGGGACTCAGTCCGACAGGGGATACGCAGTATTTT; D: .; J: TRBJ2-3; size: .; V: TRBV18
CDR3: CASSRGLENDDEQFF; DNA: TGTGCCAGCAGCAGGGGATTGGAGAATGACGATGAGCAGTTCTTC; D: .; J: TRBJ2-1; size: .; V: TRBV7-9
CDR3: CAWSVIARTGYEQYF; DNA: TGTGCCTGGAGTGTCATAGCGAGAACCGGATACGAGCAGTACTTC; D: .; J: TRBJ2-7; size: .; V: TRBV30
CDR3: CASFPEERSTDTQYF; DNA: TGTGCCAGCTTCCCCGAAGAGCGGAGCACAGATACGCAGTATTTT; D: .; J: TRBJ2-3; size: .; V: TRBV3-1/TRBV3-2